This T cell receptor (beta chain) is drawn from a study of T cell responses to AZD1222 COVID-19 vaccine. Study as a whole: Timing groups of about 4 and about 12 weeks for second doses were pooled.

The CDR3 sequence is 15 residues long. Germline-derived CDR1 and CDR2 are GTSNPN and SVGIG (reference sequence). V lost 2 bases to trimming and J lost 3 bases, with 14 bases between them. Using immunoSEQ multiplex PCR, the repertoire was profiled, and TCRdb retains in-frame clones only, with some absent. Of around 180,000 clones in the sample, just under 90% were seen once. Findings and limits, study-wide: Donors were largely white British and mainly female; clonal diversity was possibly underestimated. Across the whole spike, CD4 TCRs peaked at regions 160-218 and 743-854.

Points on this clone: Its antigen is unknown.

Sample: peripheral blood, taken on day 0 of AZD1222 vaccination. This sequence originates from an adult in good health. This chain connects TRBV30 to TRBJ1-5; tentative D call: TRBD1 (5 bases). CDR3 residues: CAWSPPGTYNQPQHF. CDR3 nucleotides: TGTGCCTGGAGTCCCCCCGGGACCTACAATCAGCCCCAGCATTTT.